The clone carrying this T cell receptor beta chain appeared many times. Antigen unknown. This record belongs to a study of blood T cells in healthy people across ages. About the study: Capture by template switching was about one barcoded beta molecule per two T cells. Study results and limitations: PBMCs went unsorted, and a conclusive naive versus antigen-experienced comparison was therefore prevented.

CDR1 and CDR2 from the germline V gene are MNHNY and SVGAGI (reference sequence). Trimming cost V 7 bases and J 2 bases, with 17 bases left between them. The CDR3 covers 15 residues. The donors, all healthy, were Caucasians living in Russia, aged about 6 to 100. Approximately 9.4 milliliters was the volume of peripheral blood drawn from each donor. Sample-barcoded 5' priming and a J-beta primer mix drove a second PCR of about 6 to 12 cycles. Each CDR3 protein is one row after TCRdb ran MiXCR on the 5' RACE reads. The sample contains over 600,000 distinct CDR3 sequences, roughly 46% of which appear only once.

This TCR came from an older man in good health. The chain links TRBV6-6 to TRBJ2-5; D possibly corresponds to TRBD2 (6 bases). Sequenced input: blood. The CDR3 coding sequence is TGTGCCAGCAACCTAGCGCGCAACGTTCAAGAGACCCAGTACTTC. Translating gives CASNLARNVQETQYF.